A selection of T cell receptor beta chains follows, all from one sample in a study of blood T cell repertoires in COVID-19. TCRdb's copy holds only in-frame clones and misses some; the assay was immunoSEQ multiplex PCR. The sample records some 110,000 clones, just over 85% being singletons. The sequenced material came from peripheral blood. Every receptor here comes from a middle-aged man with acute or convalescent COVID-19. CDR3s include the opening cysteine and the closing phenylalanine or tryptophan. Fields, in order: D gene, clone size, V gene, J gene, CDR3 protein, CDR3 DNA. A D gene is named only where the DNA matches it firmly. For some rows the clone size is stated as once, few or many, or as a class when expanded; others skip it.

.,.,TRBV27,TRBJ1-1,CASSSALEAFF,TGTGCCAGCAGTTCAGCACTAGAAGCTTTCTTT
.,.,TRBV9,TRBJ2-5,CASNRRGTETQYF,TGTGCCAGCAATCGGCGGGGAACAGAGACCCAGTACTTC
.,.,TRBV2,TRBJ1-1,CASSGPGAGEISTEAFF,TGTGCCAGCAGTGGGCCCGGGGCAGGGGAGATTTCCACTGAAGCTTTCTTT
.,.,TRBV6-5,TRBJ2-7,CASTLDTYEQYF,TGTGCCAGCACCCTGGACACCTACGAGCAGTACTTC
.,.,TRBV5-4,TRBJ2-7,CASTGPLGYEQYF,TGTGCCTCCACAGGGCCTCTGGGGTACGAGCAGTACTTC
TRBD1,.,TRBV3-1/TRBV3-2,TRBJ2-3,CASSRWTGESSTDTQYF,TGTGCCAGCAGCCGATGGACAGGGGAAAGTTCCACAGATACGCAGTATTTT
.,.,TRBV20-1,TRBJ2-3,CSASSGGSTDTQYF,TGCAGTGCTAGTTCCGGCGGGAGCACAGATACGCAGTATTTT
.,medium-sized,TRBV11-2,TRBJ2-7,CASSRNRVHEQYF,TGTGCCAGCAGCCGAAACAGGGTCCACGAGCAGTACTTC
.,.,TRBV9,TRBJ1-4,CASSLAPGGGEKLFF,TGTGCCAGCAGCTTAGCCCCGGGGGGAGGTGAAAAACTGTTTTTT
.,.,TRBV12-3/TRBV12-4,TRBJ2-1,CASSPRGGNEQFF,TGTGCCAGCAGTCCAAGGGGGGGGAATGAGCAGTTCTTC
.,.,TRBV12-3/TRBV12-4,TRBJ2-3,CASSFGDTQYF,TGTGCCAGCAGTTTCGGGGATACGCAGTATTTT
.,.,TRBV10-3,TRBJ2-7,CATVRDTSYEQYF,TGTGCCACCGTCCGGGACACCTCCTACGAGCAGTACTTC
.,few,TRBV19,TRBJ1-5,CASSIVSVGYQPQHF,TGTGCCAGTAGTATAGTCAGCGTCGGCTATCAGCCCCAGCATTTT
.,once,TRBV6-1,TRBJ1-5,CASSERGMSNQPQHF,TGTGCCAGCAGTGAAAGGGGAATGAGCAATCAGCCCCAGCATTTT
TRBD1,few,TRBV5-1,TRBJ1-1,CASSVMTGGGTEAFF,TGCGCCAGCAGCGTAATGACAGGGGGTGGCACTGAAGCTTTCTTT
TRBD1,.,TRBV20-1,TRBJ1-5,CSASRTGGSNQPQHF,TGCAGTGCGAGTAGGACAGGGGGCTCCAATCAGCCCCAGCATTTT
TRBD1,.,TRBV19,TRBJ1-2,CASSRDRASSYGYTF,TGTGCCAGTAGCAGGGACAGGGCCTCTTCATATGGCTACACCTTC
.,.,TRBV7-2,TRBJ2-1,CASSLVSYEQFF,TGTGCCAGCAGCTTAGTGTCTTATGAGCAGTTCTTC
.,.,TRBV6-6,TRBJ1-1,CASRLEGRENTEAFF,TGTGCCAGCAGATTGGAGGGACGGGAGAACACTGAAGCTTTCTTT
TRBD1,.,TRBV30,TRBJ1-6,CAWETGGQSPLHF,TGTGCCTGGGAAACAGGGGGCCAATCACCCCTCCACTTT
.,.,TRBV5-5,TRBJ1-4,CASSFGASPTNEKLFF,TGTGCCAGCAGCTTTGGAGCTTCCCCCACTAATGAAAAACTGTTTTTT
TRBD1,.,TRBV6-5,TRBJ1-2,CASCPPGQGGRGYTF,TGTGCCAGCTGCCCTCCGGGACAGGGGGGACGGGGCTACACCTTC